This record concerns one TCR beta chain sequence. Its antigen is currently unknown. The data belong to a study of monozygotic twins with inflammatory bowel disease. Findings and limits, study-wide: A reduction in TCRbeta diversity (inverse Simpson) was seen in IBD patients relative to healthy co-twins. Different subtypes (of T cells) could not be told apart from one another.

CDR1 DFQATT and CDR2 SNEGSKA come from the germline V gene (reference sequence). This CDR3 comprises 15 residues. TCR libraries each used 3,500 to 4,500 ng of total RNA. UMIs bearing a 6-nucleotide sample barcode were added through template switching. TCRdb reanalyzed the 5' RACE reads, giving one entry per CDR3 protein sequence and no DNA. The repertoire table contains about 380,000 distinct CDR3 sequences. This receptor was taken from a human donor with ulcerative colitis or Crohn's disease, or a healthy co-twin of an affected twin (not recorded which). This chain links TRBV20-1 with TRBJ2-7; TCRdb proposes TRBD2, but this gene call is untestable without DNA. The sequenced sample consisted of blood. CDR3: CSATKGLAVMYEQYF.